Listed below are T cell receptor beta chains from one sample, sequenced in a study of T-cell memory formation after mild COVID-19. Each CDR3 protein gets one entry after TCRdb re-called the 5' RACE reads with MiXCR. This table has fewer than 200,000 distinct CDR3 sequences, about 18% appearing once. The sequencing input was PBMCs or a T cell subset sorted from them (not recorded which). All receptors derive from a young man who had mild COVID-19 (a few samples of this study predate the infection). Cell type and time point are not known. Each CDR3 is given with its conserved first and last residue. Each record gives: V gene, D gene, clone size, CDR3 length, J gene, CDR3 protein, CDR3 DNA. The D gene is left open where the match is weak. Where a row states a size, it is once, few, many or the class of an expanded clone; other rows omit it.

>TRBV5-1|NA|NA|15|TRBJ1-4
CASSSHIKGEGKLFF
TGCGCCAGCAGCTCCCACATCAAAGGGGAGGGAAAACTGTTTTTT
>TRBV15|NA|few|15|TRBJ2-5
CATSDRDLLVETQYF
TGTGCCACCAGCGACCGGGACTTGCTCGTAGAGACCCAGTACTTC
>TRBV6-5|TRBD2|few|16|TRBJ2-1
CASTRTGAGEGNEQFF
TGTGCCAGCACACGTACTGGGGCGGGAGAAGGCAATGAGCAGTTCTTC
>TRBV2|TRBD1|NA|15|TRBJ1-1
CASSRSGQGQAEAFF
TGTGCCAGCAGCAGATCGGGACAGGGGCAAGCTGAAGCTTTCTTT
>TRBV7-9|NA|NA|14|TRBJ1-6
CASSLDLTNSPLHF
TGTGCCAGCAGCTTAGACCTGACGAATTCACCCCTCCACTTT
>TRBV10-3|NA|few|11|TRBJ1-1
CAIRTQSGAFF
TGTGCCATCAGGACCCAGTCGGGAGCTTTCTTT
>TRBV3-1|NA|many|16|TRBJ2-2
CASSQESSGYAGELFF
TGTGCCAGCAGCCAAGAAAGTTCGGGGTATGCCGGGGAGCTGTTTTTT
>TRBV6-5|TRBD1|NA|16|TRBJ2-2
CASSYAPGGGTGELFF
TGTGCCAGCAGTTACGCCCCAGGGGGTGGAACCGGGGAGCTGTTTTTT
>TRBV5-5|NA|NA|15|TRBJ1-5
CASSPEVGFNQPQHF
TGTGCCAGCAGCCCCGAGGTCGGATTCAATCAGCCCCAGCATTTT
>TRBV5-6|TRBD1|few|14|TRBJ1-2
CASSLEGTGRDYTF
TGTGCCAGCAGCTTAGAAGGGACAGGTCGTGACTACACCTTC
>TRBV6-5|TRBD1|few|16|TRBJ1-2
CASSFQPGTGNYGYTF
TGTGCCAGCAGTTTCCAACCCGGGACAGGGAACTATGGCTACACCTTC
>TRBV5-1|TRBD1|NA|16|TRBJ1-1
CASRREPGQGTIDAFF
TGCGCCAGCAGAAGAGAACCGGGACAGGGGACGATTGACGCTTTCTTT
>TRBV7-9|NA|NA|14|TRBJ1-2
CASSLDLDSSGYTF
TGTGCCAGCAGCTTAGACTTAGACAGCAGTGGCTACACCTTC
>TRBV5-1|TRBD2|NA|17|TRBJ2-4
CASSLGRTSGGTDIQYF
TGCGCCAGCAGCTTGGGGAGGACTAGCGGGGGGACGGACATTCAGTACTTC
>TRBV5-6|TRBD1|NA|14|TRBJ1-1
CASSGDRGRTEAFF
TGTGCCAGCAGCGGGGACAGGGGACGGACTGAAGCTTTCTTT
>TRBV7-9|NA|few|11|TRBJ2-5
CASSDEETQYF
TGTGCCAGCAGCGACGAAGAGACCCAGTACTTC
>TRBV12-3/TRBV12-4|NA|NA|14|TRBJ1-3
CASSFWGLGNTIYF
TGTGCCAGCAGTTTCTGGGGGCTTGGAAACACCATATATTTT
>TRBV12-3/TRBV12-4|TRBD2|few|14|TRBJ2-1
CASTLSGGANEQFF
TGTGCCAGCACCCTTAGCGGGGGGGCAAATGAGCAGTTCTTC
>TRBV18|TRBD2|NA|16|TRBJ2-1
CASSPRVSGEGYEQFF
TGTGCCAGCTCACCACGAGTGAGCGGGGAGGGCTATGAGCAGTTCTTC
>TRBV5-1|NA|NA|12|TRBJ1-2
CASSLEPAGYTF
TGCGCCAGCAGCTTGGAACCGGCTGGCTACACCTTC
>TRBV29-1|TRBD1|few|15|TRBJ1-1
CSVKRPGTGNTEAFF
TGCAGCGTGAAACGCCCCGGGACAGGGAACACTGAAGCTTTCTTT
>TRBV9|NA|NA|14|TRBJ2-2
CASSVERVTGELFF
TGTGCCAGCAGCGTAGAGAGGGTCACCGGGGAGCTGTTTTTT
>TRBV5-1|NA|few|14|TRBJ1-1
CASSTDGLNTEAFF
TGCGCCAGCAGCACCGACGGACTGAACACTGAAGCTTTCTTT
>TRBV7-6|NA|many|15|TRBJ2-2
CASSSVRGAPGELFF
TGTGCCAGCAGCTCTGTCCGGGGGGCCCCCGGGGAGCTGTTTTTT
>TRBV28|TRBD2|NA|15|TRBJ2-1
CASSLWTSGHNEQFF
TGTGCCAGCAGTTTATGGACTAGCGGCCACAATGAGCAGTTCTTC
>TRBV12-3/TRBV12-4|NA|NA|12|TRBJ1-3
CASSPAWNTIYF
TGTGCCAGCAGTCCAGCGTGGAACACCATATATTTT
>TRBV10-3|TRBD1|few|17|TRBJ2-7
CAISGDDGTGNNYEQYF
TGTGCCATCAGTGGGGATGATGGGACAGGGAACAATTACGAGCAGTACTTC
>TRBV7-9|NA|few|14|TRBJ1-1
CASSPRDQNTEAFF
TGTGCCAGCAGCCCCCGGGACCAGAACACTGAAGCTTTCTTT
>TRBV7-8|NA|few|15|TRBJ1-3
CASSLGGSSGNTIYF
TGTGCCAGCAGCTTAGGGGGATCCTCTGGAAACACCATATATTTT
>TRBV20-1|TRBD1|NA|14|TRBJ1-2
CSARVTQGMNGYTF
TGCAGTGCTAGAGTGACACAGGGGATGAATGGCTACACCTTC
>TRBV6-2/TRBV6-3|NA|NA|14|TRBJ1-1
CASSYGGGNTEAFF
TGTGCCAGCAGTTACGGTGGGGGGAACACTGAAGCTTTCTTT
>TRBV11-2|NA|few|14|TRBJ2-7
CASSPLWGAAEQYF
TGTGCCAGCAGCCCGTTGTGGGGGGCCGCCGAGCAGTACTTC
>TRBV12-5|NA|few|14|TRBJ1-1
CASGWKQGNTEAFF
TGTGCTAGTGGTTGGAAACAGGGGAACACTGAAGCTTTCTTT
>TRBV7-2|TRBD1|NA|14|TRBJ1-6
CASRRQGYNSPLHF
TGTGCCAGCAGAAGACAGGGCTATAATTCACCCCTCCACTTT
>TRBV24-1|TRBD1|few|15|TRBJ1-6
CATSDLGTGRSPLHF
TGTGCCACCAGTGATTTAGGGACAGGGCGTTCACCCCTCCACTTT
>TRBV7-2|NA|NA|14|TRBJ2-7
CASSLRRGDYEQYF
TGTGCCAGCAGCCTAAGGCGTGGCGACTACGAGCAGTACTTC